One and the same sample provided the 32 T cell receptor beta chains below, sequenced in a study of CD8+ T cells in alopecia areata. Reverse transcription of extracted RNA yielded cDNA, which provided the sequencing template. Assay used: immunoSEQ multiplex PCR; TCRdb lists only in-frame clones, some missing. The sample yields 270,000 or so clones, without any singletons. Pooled cutaneous lymph node cells were sorted using CD4, CD8alpha, NKG2D, NKG2ACE and other markers. The source material was CD4+ T cells sorted from a lymph node. All receptors derive from a C3H/HeJ mouse with alopecia areata. This strain has MHC haplotype H2-k.

This clone appeared a few times. Gene names are the mouse ones. The CDR3 end falls 4 residues outside the read, so it is completed with the germline J gene. Other DNA sequences in this sample translate to the same CDR3. V usage is TRBV31 and J usage is TRBJ1-2; D unresolved. Germline V gives CDR1 GKSSPN, CDR2 SITVG. The V end lost 0 bases, the J end lost 0 bases, and 8 bases lay between the germline ends. CDR3 size: 14 residues. The CDR3 is CAWSLVTTNSDYTF. The CDR3 bases that were read are TGTGCCTGGAGTCTAGTCACAACAAACTCC.

Comments on this clone: Gene names and germline match the mouse. The read finishes 4 residues shy of the CDR3 end, and the germline J gene is used to complete it. The chain carries TRBV1 and TRBJ1-1; perhaps TRBD1 as D (6 bases). The CDR3 totals 15 residues. The germline V gene has CDR1 NSQYPW and CDR2 LRSPGD (reference sequence). Trimming pared 3 bases from V and 0 bases from J, leaving 11 bases between. The CDR3 is CTCSAPGTTNTEVFF. The part of the CDR3 DNA that was read is TGCACCTGCAGTGCCCCCGGGACAACAAACACA.

This clone was detected a few times. Mouse names are used for the genes. The CDR3 end lies 4 residues beyond the end of the read and is filled in from the germline J gene. The chain carries TRBV31 and TRBJ1-2; D call uncertain. Trimming pared 0 bases from V and 0 bases from J, leaving 8 bases between. The germline CDR1 and CDR2 sequences are GKSSPN and SITVG. The CDR3 extends over 14 amino acids. The chain's CDR3 is CAWSLSGSNSDYTF. CDR3 bases read: TGTGCCTGGAGTCTATCAGGTTCAAACTCC.

This clone was found a few times. The gene symbols are mouse symbols. With the read ending 4 residues before the CDR3 end, the germline J gene is used to fill in that end. Other nucleotide sequences from this sample produce the same CDR3. The chain employs TRBV19 and TRBJ2-7; 11 positions match TRBD2. Germline CDR1 FNHDT, CDR2 SITEND (reference sequence). The CDR3 totals 14 residues. The V gene end was trimmed by 5 bases and the J gene end by 3 bases; junction bases not matched to a gene: 4. The CDR3 region is CASRPGLGVYEQYF. The covered CDR3 bases are TGTGCCAGCAGGCCGGGACTGGGGGTCTAT.

Comments on this clone: These gene names are mouse names. The read terminates 4 residues before the CDR3 end, so the remaining end is supplied by the germline J gene. Different DNA sequences within this sample yield the same CDR3. V gene TRBV19 combines with J gene TRBJ2-3, with 10 bases identical to TRBD1. CDR1 is FNHDT, CDR2 SITEND, per germline (reference sequence). The CDR3 consists of 15 residues. With V trimmed by 2 bases and J by 1 base, 1 base remained unmatched. CDR3 residues: CASSMGTGGAETLYF. CDR3 DNA (partial): TGTGCCAGCAGTATGGGGACAGGGGGTGCAGAA. The whole variable domain, filled in from reference TRBV19 and TRBJ2-3, reads GGIITQTPKFLIGQEGQKLTLKCQQNFNHDTMYWYRQDSGKGLRLIYYSITENDLQKGDLSEGYDASREKKSSFSLTVTSAQKNEMAVFLCASSMGTGGAETLYFGSGTRLTVL.

This clone was seen a few times. The genes are named according to mouse. Read data end 4 residues before the CDR3 end; the end is taken from the germline J gene. The chain has TRBV31 and TRBJ2-3; TRBD2 might be the D (7 bases). This CDR3 spans 13 amino acids. V was clipped by 1 base and J by 3 bases, with 8 bases between them. Germline V gene data show CDR1 as GKSSPN and CDR2 as SITVG. CDR3 sequence reads: CAWSRGAAETLYF. The part of the CDR3 DNA that was read is TGTGCCTGGAGTCGGGGGGCGGCAGAA.

In the case of this clone: Gene and germline names: mouse. The DNA ends 4 residues before the CDR3 does, and the rest of the CDR3 is filled in from the germline J gene. The chain is built from TRBV13-1 and TRBJ2-2; the match to TRBD2 covers 12 bases. V dropped 3 bases and J dropped 0; count of bases not matched to a gene: 6. The length of the CDR3 is 18 residues. Germline V CDR1 and CDR2: NSHNY, SYGAGN. The CDR3 DNA, read in part, is TGTGCCAGCAGTGTCCGGGACTGGGGGGATACAAACACCGGG. This codes for CASSVRDWGDTNTG. The whole CDR3 sequence reads CASSVRDWGDTNTGQLYF.

This clone came up a few times. Gene names are the mouse ones. Read data end 4 residues before the CDR3 end; the end is taken from the germline J gene. The rearrangement uses TRBV13-3 and TRBJ2-3; weak D call: TRBD1 (5 bases). The germline CDR1 and CDR2 sequences are NNHDY and SYVADS. CDR3 length: 15 residues. Trimming stripped 5 bases from V and 1 base from J, with 14 bases between. The CDR3 DNA, read in part, is TGTGCCAGCAGCCCCGGCAGGGCGGGTGCAGAA. It translates to CASSPGRAGAE. The entire CDR3 sequence reads CASSPGRAGAETLYF.

This clone appeared a few times. The gene names here belong to mouse. The read gets to within 4 residues of the CDR3 end, and the germline J gene fills in the rest. Other nucleotide sequences in the sample specify the same CDR3. The gene calls are TRBV13-2 and TRBJ2-2; 8 nucleotides line up with TRBD2. This CDR3 region has 16 residues. Germline trimming cut 1 base from V and 5 bases from J; bases unmatched to any gene: 7. The V gene's germline CDR1 is NNHNN and CDR2 SYGAGS (reference sequence). The CDR3 spells CASGDPGTGGTGQLYF. Incomplete CDR3 DNA: TGTGCCAGCGGTGATCCCGGGACTGGAGGGACCGGG.

A word on this clone: Mouse names are used for the genes. The CDR3 end falls 4 residues outside the read, so it is completed with the germline J gene. The V call is TRBV5, the J call TRBJ1-2; TRBD1 matches at 7 bases. This CDR3 has 15 amino acids. Germline CDR1 LGHNA, CDR2 YNLKQL (reference sequence). J was trimmed by 1 base and V by 0 bases; bases with no gene match: 2. Incomplete CDR3 DNA: TGTGCCAGCAGCCAAGACCACAGGGGAAACTCC. Its protein is CASSQDHRGNS. The entire CDR3 is CASSQDHRGNSDYTF.

This clone was seen a few times. All gene names here are mouse names. The CDR3 extends 4 residues past the end of the read, so its final part is completed from the germline J gene. This chain uses TRBV13-1 with TRBJ1-2; TRBD1 matches 9 bases. The CDR3 spans 16 residues. Germline values: CDR1 NSHNY, CDR2 SYGAGN. Trimming at V came to 3 bases and at J to 0 bases, leaving 6 bases not matched to a gene. The CDR3 region is CASSGHRDRANSDYTF. Partial CDR3 DNA: TGTGCCAGCAGTGGACACCGGGACAGGGCAAACTCC.

Concerning this clone itself: All gene names here are mouse names. The CDR3 end falls 4 residues outside the read, so it is completed with the germline J gene. V usage is TRBV19 and J usage is TRBJ1-2, with 9 nucleotides matching TRBD1. Looked up from germline, CDR1 is FNHDT and CDR2 is SITEND (reference sequence). J lost 3 bases, V lost 5 bases, and 5 bases had no gene match. This CDR3 is 14 amino acids long. CDR3 loop: CASSSGQGHSDYTF. CDR3 DNA, as far as it was read: TGTGCCAGCAGCTCGGGACAGGGACACTCC.

A note on this clone: Genes and germline come from the mouse. The CDR3 is cut off 4 residues early in the read; its end comes from the germline J gene. This specimen includes other DNA sequences encoding the same CDR3. The chain uses TRBV13-2 and TRBJ2-5; 8 bases match TRBD2. CDR1 is NNHNN and CDR2 is SYGAGS in the germline V gene (reference sequence). The CDR3 runs 16 residues. V gave up 0 bases and J gave up 0 bases; unmatched junction bases: 3. CDR3 DNA, as far as it was read: TGTGCCAGCGGTGATGCTCTGGGGGGTAACCAAGAC. Translation: CASGDALGGNQD. The whole CDR3 reads CASGDALGGNQDTQYF.

This clone occurred a few times. Gene names follow the mouse nomenclature. The read ends 4 residues early relative to the CDR3; the germline J gene fills the gap. Distinct nucleotide sequences in the sample also encode this CDR3. The chain joins TRBV19 to TRBJ1-1; 9 nucleotides match TRBD1. The CDR3 is 14 amino acids. V dropped 4 bases and J dropped 4; count of bases not matched to a gene: 5. Germline lookup yields CDR1 FNHDT and CDR2 SITEND (reference sequence). The CDR3 is CASSPQGAGTEVFF. The CDR3 bases that were read are TGTGCCAGCAGTCCACAGGGGGCAGGCACA.

This clone appeared a few times. Gene names refer to mouse genes. The read stops 4 residues short of the end of the CDR3; the missing end is completed from the germline J gene. Other nucleotide sequences from this sample produce the same CDR3. This chain links TRBV1 with TRBJ2-1, with 10 nucleotides matching TRBD1. Germline assignment: CDR1 NSQYPW and CDR2 LRSPGD (reference sequence). The trim removed 3 bases at V and 5 bases at J, leaving 4 bases unmatched. The length of the CDR3 is 15 residues. The CDR3 spells CTCSADRGRDAEQFF. The part of the CDR3 DNA that was read is TGCACCTGCAGTGCCGACAGGGGGCGGGATGCT.

Remarks on this clone: Gene names denote mouse genes. Sequencing ends 4 residues short of the CDR3 end; the germline J gene provides the rest. In the same sample, other DNA sequences code for this CDR3. The J gene is TRBJ2-2, the V gene TRBV13-1, with 8 bases aligning to TRBD2. Germline V lookup: CDR1 NSHNY, CDR2 SYGAGN. CDR3 length: 15 residues. V dropped 3 bases and J dropped 1; count of bases not matched to a gene: 2. The chain's CDR3 is CASSAGTGNTGQLYF. CDR3 bases read: TGTGCCAGCAGTGCCGGGACTGGAAACACCGGG.

This clone occurred a few times. Mouse gene names apply. The read ends 4 residues shy of where the CDR3 ends; the end is completed using the germline J gene. The chain couples TRBV13-3 to TRBJ2-7, with 9 bases lining up with TRBD1. Germline values: CDR1 NNHDY, CDR2 SYVADS. The CDR3 loop spans 13 amino acids. CDR3 loop: CASSRQGGYEQYF. The CDR3 bases that were read are TGTGCCAGCAGCCGACAGGGGGGTTAT.

A note on this clone: Germline and genes: mouse. The CDR3 end is not reached by the read, which stops 4 residues before it; the germline J gene fills it in. The chain uses TRBV31 and TRBJ2-2; 14 positions agree with TRBD2. The CDR3 is made up of 16 amino acids. Germline CDR1 GKSSPN, CDR2 SITVG. Partial CDR3 DNA: TGTGCCTGGAGTCTACGGGACTGGGGGGGCGTCGGG. Its translation: CAWSLRDWGGVG. The entire CDR3 protein reads CAWSLRDWGGVGQLYF. The full variable domain, completed using reference TRBV31 and TRBJ2-2, is AQTIHQWPVAEIKAVGSPLSLGCTIKGKSSPNLYWYWQATGGTLQQLFYSITVGQVESVVQLNLSASRPKDDQFILSTEKLLLSHSGFYLCAWSLRDWGGVGQLYFGEGSKLTVL.

This clone was picked up a small number of times. The gene names here belong to mouse. The CDR3 end falls 4 residues outside the read, so it is completed with the germline J gene. Other nucleotide sequences from this sample produce the same CDR3. The V and J genes are TRBV5 and TRBJ1-1; TRBD1 might be the D (6 bases). CDR3 length: 14 residues. Germline CDR1 reads LGHNA; CDR2 reads YNLKQL (reference sequence). Between the trimmed V and J ends, which lost 0 bases and 1 base, there was a span of 6 bases. CDR3 amino acids: CASSQEQGNTEVFF. The CDR3 DNA, read in part, is TGTGCCAGCAGCCAAGAACAGGGAAACACA.

A word on this clone: Gene names are the mouse ones. The missing CDR3 end, 4 residues past where the read stops, is filled in from the germline J gene. The J gene is TRBJ1-4, the V gene TRBV13-3; D is possibly TRBD1 (5 bases). Germline CDR1 reads NNHDY; CDR2 reads SYVADS. There are 15 residues in the CDR3. The CDR3 spells CASSERDWGTERLFF. The covered CDR3 bases are TGTGCCAGCAGTGAGAGGGACTGGGGAACCGAA.

For this clone: Mouse gene names apply. CDR3 DNA (partial): TGTGCCAGCAGTGGGGCTGGGGGGGATGCT. Translated, it gives CASSGAGGDA. The CDR3 reads in full as CASSGAGGDAEQFF. The V and J genes are TRBV13-3 and TRBJ2-1, with TRBD2 matching over 9 bases. The CDR3 end lies 4 residues beyond the end of the read and is filled in from the germline J gene. From germline, CDR1 is NNHDY and CDR2 SYVADS. The V gene end was trimmed by 3 bases and the J gene end by 5 bases; junction bases not matched to a gene: 3. The CDR3 extends over 14 amino acids.

This clone was observed a handful of times. Genes and germline come from the mouse. From the germline J gene comes the end of the CDR3, since the read stops 4 residues before it. The V gene is TRBV17, the J gene TRBJ2-7; D is perhaps TRBD1 (6 bases). Deletions cut 4 bases from V and 2 bases from J, with 9 bases between. Germline V gives CDR1 MNHDT, CDR2 YYDKIL. The CDR3 extends over 13 amino acids. The CDR3 reads CASSTGQTYEQYF. The CDR3 bases that were read are TGTGCTAGCAGTACGGGACAAACCTAT.

In the case of this clone: Gene names denote mouse genes. The missing CDR3 end, 4 residues past where the read stops, is filled in from the germline J gene. The same CDR3 can be traced to other DNA sequences in this sample. V is TRBV13-1 and J is TRBJ2-1; TRBD1 agrees at 7 bases. The CDR3 spans 14 residues. Germline CDR1 is NSHNY and CDR2 is SYGAGN. V lost 2 bases and J lost 1; bases outside the gene matches: 0. The CDR3 spells CASSEQGNYAEQFF. The CDR3 bases that were read are TGTGCCAGCAGTGAACAGGGGAACTATGCT.

The sample holds a few counts of this clone. Gene and germline names: mouse. Read data end 3 residues before the CDR3 end; the end is taken from the germline J gene. The chain uses TRBV13-1 and TRBJ1-6, with 7 bases aligning to TRBD1. TRBJ1-6 is marked as an open reading frame, function uncertain. CDR1 is NSHNY and CDR2 is SYGAGN in the germline V gene. Trimming took 8 bases from V and 7 from J; bases not matched to a gene: 6. The CDR3 is 13 residues long. CDR3 DNA (partial): TGTGCCAGTAAGACAGGGAGCAATTCGCCC. Translating it yields CASKTGSNSP. The complete CDR3 protein is CASKTGSNSPLYF.

To note about this clone: The gene symbols are mouse symbols. The sequenced fragment ends 4 residues before the CDR3 boundary, so the rest is inferred from the germline J gene. Additional DNA sequences in this sample encode the identical CDR3. The chain is built from TRBV31 and TRBJ2-1, with TRBD2 matching 7 bases. The CDR3 contains 14 residues. Germline V gene lookup returns CDR1 GKSSPN and CDR2 SITVG. The ends lost 0 bases at V and 6 bases at J; junction bases unmatched: 5. The part of the CDR3 DNA that was read is TGTGCCTGGAGTCTGGTGGGGGGAGGTGCT. Protein: CAWSLVGGGA. The entire CDR3 protein is CAWSLVGGGAEQFF.

There are many counts of this clone. Each gene name is a mouse one. This specimen includes other DNA sequences encoding the same CDR3. CDR3 bases read: TGTGCCAGCAGTGGGGGACAGGGGAACACA. Its protein is CASSGGQGNT. The whole CDR3 protein reads CASSGGQGNTEVFF. This sequence joins TRBV13-1 and TRBJ1-1, with 9 bases matching TRBD1. The read finishes 4 residues shy of the CDR3 end, and the germline J gene is used to complete it. Germline CDR1 reads NSHNY; CDR2 reads SYGAGN. The CDR3 is made up of 14 amino acids. V gave up 3 bases and J gave up 1 base; unmatched junction bases: 1.

This clone was counted only a few times. The listed genes are named as in mouse. The read comes to an end 4 residues before the CDR3 does, leaving the germline J gene to fill in the end. The chain is built from TRBV1 and TRBJ2-3; tentative D call: TRBD1 (6 bases). Trimming shortened V by 6 bases and J by 0 bases, and 10 bases separated the two germline ends. Per the germline V gene, CDR1 is NSQYPW and CDR2 is LRSPGD (reference sequence). The CDR3 is 14 amino acids. The chain's CDR3 is CTCRGQSSAETLYF. CDR3 DNA (partial): TGCACCTGCAGAGGACAGTCTAGTGCAGAA. The full variable domain, in which reference TRBV1 and TRBJ2-3 provide the parts outside the CDR3, is VTLLEQNPRWRLVPRGQAVNLRCILKNSQYPWMSWYQQDLQKQLQWLFTLRSPGDKEVKSLPGADYLATRVTDTELRLQVANMSQGRTLYCTCRGQSSAETLYFGSGTRLTVL.

The table lists this clone with a few counts. Germline and genes: mouse. The DNA ends 4 residues before the CDR3 does, and the rest of the CDR3 is filled in from the germline J gene. The rearrangement uses TRBV5 and TRBJ1-1; D gene unclear. CDR3 size: 13 residues. V lost 1 base and J 4 bases, leaving 7 bases between the germline ends. From germline, CDR1 is LGHNA and CDR2 YNLKQL (reference sequence). The part of the CDR3 DNA that was read is TGTGCCAGCAGCCAAGGACAAGTCACA. Translating gives CASSQGQVT. The entire CDR3 reads CASSQGQVTEVFF.

This clone was found a few times. Any gene name here is a mouse gene name. The CDR3 end falls 4 residues outside the read, so it is completed with the germline J gene. In the same sample, other DNA sequences code for this CDR3. The chain uses TRBV13-2 and TRBJ2-1, with D perhaps TRBD1 (5 bases). Trimming shortened V by 5 bases and J by 5 bases, and 8 bases separated the two germline ends. The CDR3 runs to 12 residues. Germline CDR1 is NNHNN and CDR2 is SYGAGS (reference sequence). The CDR3 loop is CASGDTNAEQFF. Incomplete CDR3 DNA: TGTGCCAGCGGGGACACTAATGCT.

With regard to this clone: Gene names refer to mouse genes. The read ends 4 residues shy of where the CDR3 ends; the end is completed using the germline J gene. The rearrangement links TRBV19 to TRBJ1-1, with D unclear. Germline-derived CDR1 and CDR2 are FNHDT and SITEND (reference sequence). The V end lost 3 bases, the J end lost 0 bases, and 9 bases lay between the germline ends. This CDR3 contains 14 residues. The CDR3 loop is CASSTERANTEVFF. The DNA read from the CDR3 is TGTGCCAGCAGTACGGAGAGGGCAAACACA.

Worth noting for this clone: The listed genes are named as in mouse. The identical CDR3 is also encoded by other nucleotide sequences in the sample. CDR3 DNA (partial): TGTGCCAGCAGTATAGTGGGGGGAGGCGACCAAGAC. Its translation: CASSIVGGGDQD. Given in full, the CDR3 is CASSIVGGGDQDTQYF. V usage is TRBV19 and J usage is TRBJ2-5, with 7 bases that match TRBD2. The CDR3 end falls 4 residues outside the read, so it is completed with the germline J gene. V gave up 0 bases and J gave up 1 base; unmatched junction bases: 5. The CDR3 contains 16 residues. CDR1 and CDR2 from the germline V gene are FNHDT and SITEND (reference sequence).

Notes on this clone: Any gene name here is a mouse gene name. The CDR3 extends 4 residues past the end of the read, so its final part is completed from the germline J gene. Other DNA sequences in this sample translate to the same CDR3. The chain employs TRBV31 and TRBJ1-2; the match to TRBD1 covers 9 bases. Germline-derived CDR1 and CDR2 are GKSSPN and SITVG. The CDR3 sequence is 13 residues long. The CDR3 sequence: CAWSPDRGADYTF. Partial CDR3 DNA: TGTGCCTGGAGTCCAGACAGGGGGGCC.